These T cell receptor beta chains were read from a single sample in a study of T-cell memory formation after mild COVID-19. Via MiXCR, TCRdb re-called the 5' RACE reads, giving one row per CDR3 protein. The table lists about 470,000 distinct CDR3 sequences, around 27% of them singletons. The specimen sequenced was PBMCs or a T cell subset sorted from them (not recorded which). The receptors were gathered from an adult woman who had mild COVID-19 (a few samples of this study predate the infection). Cell type and time point are not known. Both conserved end residues are part of each CDR3. The order of the fields is D gene, V gene, J gene, clone size, CDR3 DNA, CDR3 protein. A D gene is named only where the DNA matches it firmly. Expanded clones get a size class; other rows say once, few or many, or leave the size out.

-	TRBV24-1	TRBJ2-5	-	TGTGCCACCAGCCCGACCTGGGGGTTAGAGACCCAGTACTTC	CATSPTWGLETQYF
-	TRBV24-1	TRBJ2-2	few	TGTGCCACCAGTGATTTAAGCGGGCACACCGGGGAGCTGTTTTTT	CATSDLSGHTGELFF
-	TRBV2	TRBJ2-1	few	TGTGCCAGCGTCCTGGGGCAGGCCGGCGGTGAGCAGTTCTTC	CASVLGQAGGEQFF
-	TRBV4-1	TRBJ2-5	few	TGCGCCAGCAGCCAAGATGGGGGGGCGCGGGAGACCCAGTACTTC	CASSQDGGARETQYF
-	TRBV12-3/TRBV12-4	TRBJ1-2	-	TGTGCCAGCAGTCGCTCTGGGGTTACCTATGGCTACACCTTC	CASSRSGVTYGYTF
-	TRBV5-5	TRBJ2-5	few	TGTGCCAGCATTGACCAAGAGACCCAGTACTTC	CASIDQETQYF
-	TRBV7-6	TRBJ2-3	-	TGTGCCAGCAGCTTCTCGGGAGAAGGCGCAGATACGCAGTATTTT	CASSFSGEGADTQYF
-	TRBV12-3/TRBV12-4	TRBJ2-6	-	TGTGCCAGCAGGGTCGGTCCCGGGGCCAACGTCCTGACTTTC	CASRVGPGANVLTF
-	TRBV6-2/TRBV6-3	TRBJ2-6	few	TGTGCCAGCAGCCTCCTCAGCTCTGGGGCCAACGTCCTGACTTTC	CASSLLSSGANVLTF
-	TRBV18	TRBJ1-1	-	TGTGCCAGCTCACCAGCAGGGATGGTAGCTGAAGCTTTCTTT	CASSPAGMVAEAFF
-	TRBV24-1	TRBJ2-7	once	TGTGCCACCAGTGATGGACACTACGAGCAGTACTTC	CATSDGHYEQYF
TRBD1	TRBV7-9	TRBJ2-3	-	TGTGCCAGCAGCTTAGAAGGACAGGGGGATACGCAGTATTTT	CASSLEGQGDTQYF
TRBD2	TRBV5-1	TRBJ2-1	few	TGCGCCAGCAGCTTATCGGGTAGCGGGGGGGCTTACGGGATCGATGAGCAGTTCTTC	CASSLSGSGGAYGIDEQFF
-	TRBV10-3	TRBJ1-5	-	TGTGCCATCAGTGAGTCGGGCTCATACAATCAGCCCCAGCATTTT	CAISESGSYNQPQHF
-	TRBV12-5	TRBJ1-1	-	TGTGCTAGTGGTTTTCCTGGACCGAACACTGAAGCTTTCTTT	CASGFPGPNTEAFF
TRBD2	TRBV7-2	TRBJ2-1	few	TGTGCCAGCAGCTTAGCCTGGGCCTCTCGACTAGCTGCCAATGAGCAGTTCTTC	CASSLAWASRLAANEQFF
-	TRBV7-3	TRBJ2-3	few	TGTGCCAGCAGCTCCGGGGACACCCATGATACGCAGTATTTT	CASSSGDTHDTQYF
TRBD2	TRBV12-3/TRBV12-4	TRBJ2-7	-	TGTGCCAGCAGTTCACCCGGGACTAGCGGGGCCTACGAGCAGTACTTC	CASSSPGTSGAYEQYF
-	TRBV6-6	TRBJ2-7	-	TGTGCCAGCAGTTACTCTGCGACCCCTCGGCAGTACTTC	CASSYSATPRQYF
-	TRBV12-3/TRBV12-4	TRBJ2-1	few	TGTGCCAGCAGTATCTCCGGAAACAATGAGCAGTTCTTC	CASSISGNNEQFF
TRBD1	TRBV12-3/TRBV12-4	TRBJ2-5	-	TGTGCCAGCAGCCTGACAGGGCCCAGGGAGACCCAGTACTTC	CASSLTGPRETQYF
TRBD1	TRBV6-5	TRBJ2-6	-	TGTGCCAGCCCGCTCCCAGCAGGGGGCCCTGGGGCCAACGTCCTGACTTTC	CASPLPAGGPGANVLTF
-	TRBV19	TRBJ1-2	few	TGTGCCAGTAGCGTCGCAGGGGTAGGGTATGGCTACACCTTC	CASSVAGVGYGYTF
TRBD2	TRBV6-5	TRBJ2-1	few	TGTGCCAGCAGTTACTACGTAACTAGCGGTCACAATGAGCAGTTCTTC	CASSYYVTSGHNEQFF
TRBD1	TRBV4-2	TRBJ1-6	-	TGTGCCAGCAGCCATGGGGACAGGAGCTCCTATAATTCACCCCTCCACTTT	CASSHGDRSSYNSPLHF
TRBD2	TRBV6-2/TRBV6-3	TRBJ2-1	-	TGTGCCAGCAGTGGACCGGGACTAGCGATCTACAATGAGCAGTTCTTC	CASSGPGLAIYNEQFF
-	TRBV6-5	TRBJ1-2	-	TGTGCCAGCACCACTCGGGGCGGAGGCTGGGGCTACACCTTC	CASTTRGGGWGYTF
TRBD1	TRBV14	TRBJ2-7	few	TGTGCCAGCAGCCAAGATTGGACAGGTTCCTACGAGCAGTACTTC	CASSQDWTGSYEQYF
TRBD1	TRBV12-3/TRBV12-4	TRBJ1-2	few	TGTGCCAGCACAGGACAGGGGATTGGGTATGGCTACACCTTC	CASTGQGIGYGYTF
TRBD2	TRBV20-1	TRBJ2-3	few	TGCAGTGCTAGCACTAGCGGTGCCCGCACAGATACGCAGTATTTT	CSASTSGARTDTQYF
-	TRBV7-9	TRBJ2-7	many	TGTGCCAGCAGCTCCACAGGGAGCTCCTACGAGCAGTACTTC	CASSSTGSSYEQYF
-	TRBV6-6	TRBJ2-2	-	TGTGCCAGCAGTTACGCCTCCGGGCACACCGGGGAGCTGTTTTTT	CASSYASGHTGELFF
TRBD1	TRBV3-1	TRBJ2-1	-	TGTGCCAGCACCACAGGGGGACCCTTTTACAATGAGCAGTTCTTC	CASTTGGPFYNEQFF
TRBD1	TRBV7-9	TRBJ2-1	few	TGTGCCAGCAGCTCGGGACAGGCCTCCTACAATGAGCAGTTCTTC	CASSSGQASYNEQFF
-	TRBV15	TRBJ2-1	-	TGTGCCACCAGCATGACGGGAGCGCGTTCCTACAATGAGCAGTTCTTC	CATSMTGARSYNEQFF
-	TRBV3-1	TRBJ2-5	few	TGTGCCAGCAGCCAAGGCCGAGGGACTGGAGAGACCCAGTACTTC	CASSQGRGTGETQYF
-	TRBV9	TRBJ2-7	-	TGTGCCAGCAGCGTAGCTGGAGGCGACGCGCAGTACTTC	CASSVAGGDAQYF
-	TRBV15	TRBJ2-2	few	TGTGCCACCAGCAGTCCGAGGAACACCGGGGAGCTGTTTTTT	CATSSPRNTGELFF
-	TRBV6-5	TRBJ2-3	few	TGTGCCAGCAGCCAAGACTTGAGGGGAGTTCATGCAGATACGCAGTATTTT	CASSQDLRGVHADTQYF
TRBD2	TRBV4-2	TRBJ2-1	few	TGTGCCAGCAGCCAAGGCCGGAACTCACTAGCGGGGGCCTACAATGAGCAGTTCTTC	CASSQGRNSLAGAYNEQFF
-	TRBV3-1	TRBJ2-3	few	TGTGCCAGCAGCCAAGAAGAGCGTGCCACAGATACGCAGTATTTT	CASSQEERATDTQYF
-	TRBV4-2	TRBJ1-1	-	TGTGCCAGCAGCCAAGACCTCCTTCGGGAAGCTTTCTTT	CASSQDLLREAFF
-	TRBV5-5	TRBJ2-1	-	TGTGCCAGCAGCTTTTTGGGGGAGACTAAACACAATGAGCAGTTCTTC	CASSFLGETKHNEQFF
-	TRBV4-2	TRBJ2-3	-	TGTGCCAGCAGCCAACCAGGGCTGGTCGCAGATACGCAGTATTTT	CASSQPGLVADTQYF
-	TRBV30	TRBJ2-7	-	TGTGCCTGGAAGGGGCGGACCCCCTACGAGCAGTACTTC	CAWKGRTPYEQYF
-	TRBV20-1	TRBJ2-7	-	TGCAGTGCCGAGACGTACGAGCAGTACTTC	CSAETYEQYF
TRBD1	TRBV7-8	TRBJ2-2	few	TGTGCCAGCAGCATACCCTCGGACAGGGATAACACCGGGGAGCTGTTTTTT	CASSIPSDRDNTGELFF
TRBD1	TRBV10-3	TRBJ2-7	-	TGTGCCATCAGTGATCCGGACAGGGACTACGAGCAGTACTTC	CAISDPDRDYEQYF
-	TRBV5-1	TRBJ1-1	few	TGCGCCAGCAGCCCGGGGGGGCAGGGGATGAACACTGAAGCTTTCTTT	CASSPGGQGMNTEAFF
-	TRBV24-1	TRBJ1-2	-	TGTGCCACCAGTGATGGAGGACAGATCTATGGCTACACCTTC	CATSDGGQIYGYTF
-	TRBV27	TRBJ1-5	few	TGTGCCAGCAACCAACAGGGACCTCAGCCCCAGCATTTT	CASNQQGPQPQHF
TRBD2	TRBV28	TRBJ2-2	few	TGTGCCAGCAGTCGGCCATTAGCGGGATTCACCGGGGAGCTGTTTTTT	CASSRPLAGFTGELFF
-	TRBV7-3	TRBJ2-3	many	TGTGCCAGCAGCTTTGGAGACAGAAAGAACACAGATACGCAGTATTTT	CASSFGDRKNTDTQYF
-	TRBV20-1	TRBJ1-2	few	TGCAGTGCTAGACAGAGGCTTAACTATGGCTACACCTTC	CSARQRLNYGYTF
-	TRBV11-2	TRBJ2-7	-	TGTGCCAGCAGTCACACAGGGTTTGAGCAGTACTTC	CASSHTGFEQYF
-	TRBV4-3	TRBJ2-1	-	TGCGCCAGCAGCCAAGATCTCGAGGGCCTGGGCCGCTACAATGAGCAGTTCTTC	CASSQDLEGLGRYNEQFF
-	TRBV5-1	TRBJ2-7	few	TGCGCCAGCAGCCCGACGTTCGGGGGCGAGCAGTACTTC	CASSPTFGGEQYF
-	TRBV7-9	TRBJ1-6	-	TGTGCCAGCAGCTTAGAAGGGGACACCGTTAATTCACCCCTCCACTTT	CASSLEGDTVNSPLHF
-	TRBV29-1	TRBJ1-2	-	TGCAGCGTTGTCCACCTAGGGGGGGTTAAGGCTAACTATGGCTACACCTTC	CSVVHLGGVKANYGYTF
-	TRBV20-1	TRBJ1-1	few	TGCAGTGTGGCGGGAGGGAGAGGGAACACTGAAGCTTTCTTT	CSVAGGRGNTEAFF